These T cell receptor beta chains were read from a single sample in a study of CD8 T cells in ankylosing spondylitis. TCRdb fed the 5' RACE reads into MiXCR, producing one record per CDR3 protein. The sample contains roughly 140,000 distinct CDR3 sequences, under 55% of which appear only once. Material for sequencing was synovial fluid, either unsorted or a sorted T cell fraction (not recorded which). The receptors were gathered from a male donor with ankylosing spondylitis. The CDR3 runs from the conserved cysteine through the conserved F or W. D genes are given only for firm matches. Clone size, where shown, is once, few, many, or a class for clones that have expanded.

>TRBD2|TRBV11-3|-|TRBJ2-1
CASSPRTSGGGSEQFF
TGTGCCAGCAGCCCCCGGACTAGCGGGGGGGGCTCAGAGCAGTTCTTC
>-|TRBV5-1|-|TRBJ2-1
CASSAGYHEQFF
TGCGCCAGCAGCGCCGGTTACCATGAGCAGTTCTTC
>-|TRBV10-3|-|TRBJ1-4
CAISCTRNTGDEKLFF
TGTGCCATCTCCTGTACTAGGAACACCGGAGATGAAAAACTGTTTTTT
>-|TRBV19|-|TRBJ2-7
CASSSGSLGGEQYF
TGTGCCAGTAGTTCCGGGTCTCTCGGAGGAGAGCAGTACTTC
>-|TRBV7-9|few|TRBJ1-1
CASRQMNTEAFF
TGTGCCAGTCGACAGATGAACACTGAAGCTTTCTTT
>-|TRBV3-1|-|TRBJ1-2
CASSHPGANYGYTF
TGTGCCAGCAGCCACCCTGGGGCTAACTATGGCTACACCTTC
>-|TRBV5-4|-|TRBJ2-5
CASSFPGRTQETQYF
TGTGCCAGCAGCTTCCCGGGGAGAACGCAAGAGACCCAGTACTTC
>-|TRBV23-1|-|TRBJ1-3
CASSSLTGGNTIYF
TGCGCCAGCAGTTCATTGACGGGTGGAAACACCATATATTTT
>TRBD2|TRBV12-3/TRBV12-4|-|TRBJ2-3
CASSLMGGGTDTQYF
TGTGCCAGCAGTTTGATGGGGGGAGGGACAGATACGCAGTATTTT
>-|TRBV6-6|few|TRBJ1-1
CASIAGGTEAFF
TGTGCCAGCATCGCCGGTGGCACTGAAGCTTTCTTT
>-|TRBV5-6|few|TRBJ1-2
CASSSGDDYGYTF
TGTGCCAGCAGCTCCGGAGACGACTATGGCTACACCTTC
>-|TRBV4-2|many|TRBJ2-7
CASSQDDSPSYEQYF
TGTGCCAGCAGCCAAGATGATTCCCCCTCCTACGAGCAGTACTTC
>-|TRBV7-9|few|TRBJ1-2
CASSPPLRDGYTF
TGTGCCAGCAGCCCCCCCCTCCGCGATGGCTACACCTTC
>TRBD1|TRBV27|-|TRBJ2-3
CASKTGTEAFGDTQYF
TGTGCCAGCAAAACAGGGACAGAAGCCTTCGGAGATACGCAGTATTTT
>-|TRBV20-1|few|TRBJ2-5
CSARTVYQETQYF
TGCAGTGCTCGGACAGTCTATCAAGAGACCCAGTACTTC
>-|TRBV12-3/TRBV12-4|-|TRBJ2-5
CASSSLGDLGETQYF
TGTGCCAGCAGTTCCCTAGGGGATCTGGGGGAGACCCAGTACTTC
>-|TRBV12-3/TRBV12-4|-|TRBJ2-7
CASRPGGNPYEQYF
TGTGCCAGCAGGCCAGGAGGGAATCCCTACGAGCAGTACTTC
>TRBD2|TRBV18|-|TRBJ2-5
CASSPFELAGQETQYF
TGTGCCAGCTCACCATTCGAACTAGCGGGGCAAGAGACCCAGTACTTC
>TRBD1|TRBV7-8|-|TRBJ1-5
CASSFGTVSNQPQHF
TGTGCCAGCAGCTTTGGGACAGTTAGCAATCAGCCCCAGCATTTT
>TRBD2|TRBV5-1|-|TRBJ2-5
CASSRGLAGVSQETQYF
TGCGCCAGCAGCCGAGGACTAGCGGGGGTATCACAAGAGACCCAGTACTTC
>-|TRBV5-1|few|TRBJ1-1
CASSLGDYNTEAFF
TGCGCCAGCAGCTTAGGGGACTATAACACTGAAGCTTTCTTT
>TRBD1|TRBV7-9|-|TRBJ1-1
CASSLAAGQVNTEAFF
TGTGCCAGCAGCTTAGCGGCCGGACAGGTCAACACTGAAGCTTTCTTT
>TRBD2|TRBV6-4|few|TRBJ2-2
CASSDSSGSTGELFF
TGTGCCAGCAGTGACTCTAGCGGGAGTACCGGGGAGCTGTTTTTT
>-|TRBV6-2/TRBV6-3|-|TRBJ2-7
CASSYSGYYEQYF
TGTGCCAGCAGTTACTCCGGTTACTACGAGCAGTACTTC
>TRBD2|TRBV16|-|TRBJ2-3
CASSQFRTSGTYTQYF
TGTGCCAGCAGCCAATTCAGGACTAGCGGGACTTATACGCAGTATTTT
>TRBD2|TRBV15|many|TRBJ2-1
CATSREGLAREQFF
TGTGCCACCAGCAGAGAGGGACTAGCAAGGGAGCAGTTCTTC
>-|TRBV7-9|-|TRBJ1-6
CASSFFRGSPLHF
TGTGCCAGCAGCTTTTTCAGGGGTTCACCCCTCCACTTT
>-|TRBV29-1|-|TRBJ2-2
CSVQHGTLNTGELFF
TGCAGCGTTCAGCATGGGACACTAAACACCGGGGAGCTGTTTTTT
>TRBD2|TRBV11-2|-|TRBJ2-7
CASSLVVSGSLHEQYF
TGTGCCAGCAGCTTAGTGGTTAGCGGGAGTCTTCACGAGCAGTACTTC
>-|TRBV7-6|-|TRBJ2-1
CASSRNWGASSDNEQFF
TGTGCCAGCAGCCGCAATTGGGGGGCGTCTTCCGACAATGAGCAGTTCTTC